This T cell receptor beta chain was sequenced during a study of radiotherapy plus CTLA-4 blockade in lung cancer. Background on the study: Objective responses were documented in under 20% of patients, with disease control in 31%. The study, taken as a whole, reports: In blood, tumor-derived TCR clones expanded after radiotherapy plus ipilimumab. Together with interferon-beta, which increased in serum after radiation, early dynamic changes in blood T cell clones were reportedly the best predictors of response.

The assay was immunoSEQ multiplex PCR, and TCRdb's table has in-frame clones only and misses some. The sample includes more than 75,000 clones, about four fifths of them seen just once. The CDR3 extends over 14 amino acids. The germline V gene has CDR1 MDHEN and CDR2 SYDVKM. The V gene end was trimmed by 6 bases and the J gene end by 4 bases; junction bases not matched to a gene: 3. Lung cancer patients with chemo-refractory metastatic non-small-cell disease were given focal radiation plus CTLA-4 blockade with ipilimumab. On this clone: The antigen remains undetermined.

The sequenced sample was peripheral blood, obtained from a patient treated with radiotherapy plus ipilimumab. This clonotype was obtained from a human donor with non-small cell lung cancer who had a partial response to radiotherapy plus ipilimumab. Some clones in this sample may be carry-over from other donors' samples. The chain employs TRBV28 and TRBJ1-6; 7 nucleotides agree with TRBD1. CDR3 DNA sequence: TGTGCCAGCAGACTCAGGGGGTATAATTCACCCCTCCACTTT. Amino acids: CASRLRGYNSPLHF.